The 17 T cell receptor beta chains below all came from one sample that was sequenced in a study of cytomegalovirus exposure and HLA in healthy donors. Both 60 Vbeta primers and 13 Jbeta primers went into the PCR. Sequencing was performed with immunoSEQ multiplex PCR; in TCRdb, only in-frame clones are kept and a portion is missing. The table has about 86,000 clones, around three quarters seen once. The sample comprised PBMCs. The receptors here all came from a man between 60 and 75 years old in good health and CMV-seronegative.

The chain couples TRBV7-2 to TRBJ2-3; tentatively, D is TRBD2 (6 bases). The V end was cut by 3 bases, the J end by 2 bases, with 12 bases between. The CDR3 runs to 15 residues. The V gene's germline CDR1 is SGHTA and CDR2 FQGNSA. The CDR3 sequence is CASSFTSSPTDTQYF. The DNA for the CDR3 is TGTGCCAGCAGCTTTACTAGCTCACCCACAGATACGCAGTATTTT.

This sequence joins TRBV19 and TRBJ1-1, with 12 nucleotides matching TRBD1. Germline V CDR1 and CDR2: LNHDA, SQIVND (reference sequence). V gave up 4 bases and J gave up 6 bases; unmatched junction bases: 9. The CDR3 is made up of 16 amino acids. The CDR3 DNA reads TGTGCCAGTAGTACCGGGACAGGGGGCCGGTTCCCTGAAGCTTTCTTT. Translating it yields CASSTGTGGRFPEAFF. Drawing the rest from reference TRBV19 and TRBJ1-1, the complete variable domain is DGGITQSPKYLFRKEGQNVTLSCEQNLNHDAMYWYRQDPGQGLRLIYYSQIVNDFQKGDIAEGYSVSREKKESFPLTVTSAQKNPTAFYLCASSTGTGGRFPEAFFGQGTRLTVV.

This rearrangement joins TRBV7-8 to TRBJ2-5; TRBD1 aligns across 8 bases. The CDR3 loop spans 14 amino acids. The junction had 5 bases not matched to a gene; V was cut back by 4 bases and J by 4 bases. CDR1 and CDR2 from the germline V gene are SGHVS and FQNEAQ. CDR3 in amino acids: CASSSGQVGETQYF. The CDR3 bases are TGTGCCAGCAGCTCGGGACAGGTGGGAGAGACCCAGTACTTC.

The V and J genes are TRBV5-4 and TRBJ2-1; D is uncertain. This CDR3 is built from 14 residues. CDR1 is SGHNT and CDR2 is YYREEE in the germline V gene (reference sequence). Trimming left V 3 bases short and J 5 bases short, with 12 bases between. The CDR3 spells CASSSLARDNEQFF. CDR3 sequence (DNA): TGTGCCAGCAGCTCCTTAGCTCGGGACAATGAGCAGTTCTTC.

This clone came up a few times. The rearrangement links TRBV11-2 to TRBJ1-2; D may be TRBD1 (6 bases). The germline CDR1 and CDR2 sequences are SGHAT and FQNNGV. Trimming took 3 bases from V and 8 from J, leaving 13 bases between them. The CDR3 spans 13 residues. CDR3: CASSFDRSLGYTF. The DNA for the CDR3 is TGTGCCAGCAGCTTCGACAGGTCGCTGGGCTACACCTTC.

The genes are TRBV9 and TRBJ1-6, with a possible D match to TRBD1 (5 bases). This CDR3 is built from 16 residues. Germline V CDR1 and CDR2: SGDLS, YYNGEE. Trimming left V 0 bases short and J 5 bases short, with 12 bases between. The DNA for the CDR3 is TGTGCCAGCAGCGTAGGGGGCAGGCCCGATAATTCACCCCTCCACTTT. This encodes CASSVGGRPDNSPLHF.

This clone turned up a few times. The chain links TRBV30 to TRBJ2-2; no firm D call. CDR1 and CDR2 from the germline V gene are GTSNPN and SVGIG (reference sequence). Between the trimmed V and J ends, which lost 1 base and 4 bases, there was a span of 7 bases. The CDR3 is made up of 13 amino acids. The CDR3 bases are TGTGCCTGGAGTGAGACATTCACCGGGGAGCTGTTTTTT. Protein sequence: CAWSETFTGELFF.

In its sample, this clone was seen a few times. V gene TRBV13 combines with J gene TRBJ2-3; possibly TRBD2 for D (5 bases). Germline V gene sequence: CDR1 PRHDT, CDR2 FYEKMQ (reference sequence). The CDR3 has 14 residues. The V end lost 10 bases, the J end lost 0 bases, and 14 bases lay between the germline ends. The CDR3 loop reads CATERQRSTDTQYF. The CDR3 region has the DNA TGTGCCACCGAACGTCAGCGGAGCACAGATACGCAGTATTTT.

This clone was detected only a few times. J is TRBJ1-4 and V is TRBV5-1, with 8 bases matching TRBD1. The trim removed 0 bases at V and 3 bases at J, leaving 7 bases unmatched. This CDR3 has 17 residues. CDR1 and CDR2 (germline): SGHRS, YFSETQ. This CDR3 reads CASSLGTQQGANEKLFF. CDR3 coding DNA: TGCGCCAGCAGCTTGGGAACCCAACAGGGGGCTAATGAAAAACTGTTTTTT.

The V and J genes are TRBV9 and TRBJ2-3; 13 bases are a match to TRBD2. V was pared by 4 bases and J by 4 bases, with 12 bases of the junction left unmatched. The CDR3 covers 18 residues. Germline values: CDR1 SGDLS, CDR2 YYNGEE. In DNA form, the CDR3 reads TGTGCCAGCAGCCAACTCAATACCGGGACTAGCGGGGCAGATACGCAGTATTTT. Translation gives CASSQLNTGTSGADTQYF.

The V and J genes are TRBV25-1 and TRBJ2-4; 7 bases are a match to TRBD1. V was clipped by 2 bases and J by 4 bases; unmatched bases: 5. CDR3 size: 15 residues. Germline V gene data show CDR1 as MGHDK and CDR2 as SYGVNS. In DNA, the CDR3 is TGTGCCAGCAGTGAAGTGGGGACAGAAAAAAACATTCAGTACTTC. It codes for CASSEVGTEKNIQYF.

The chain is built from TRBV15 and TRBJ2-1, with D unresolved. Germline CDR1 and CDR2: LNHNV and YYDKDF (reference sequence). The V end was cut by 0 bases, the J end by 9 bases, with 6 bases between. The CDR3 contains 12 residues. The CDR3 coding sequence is TGTGCCACCAGCAGAGATGGGCTTGAGCAGTTCTTC. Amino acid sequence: CATSRDGLEQFF.

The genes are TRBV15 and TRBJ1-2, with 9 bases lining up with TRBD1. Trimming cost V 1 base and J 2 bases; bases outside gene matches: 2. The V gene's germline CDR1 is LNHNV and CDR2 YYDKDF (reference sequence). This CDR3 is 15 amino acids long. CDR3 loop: CATSRGGQGNYGYTF. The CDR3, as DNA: TGTGCCACCAGCAGAGGGGGACAGGGAAACTATGGCTACACCTTC.

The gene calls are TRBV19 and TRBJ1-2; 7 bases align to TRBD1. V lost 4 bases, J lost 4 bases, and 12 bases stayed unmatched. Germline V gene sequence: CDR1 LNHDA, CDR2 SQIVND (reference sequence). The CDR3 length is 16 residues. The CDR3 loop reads CASSSGGTGTVYGYTF. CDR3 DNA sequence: TGTGCCAGTAGTAGCGGAGGGACCGGGACAGTCTATGGCTACACCTTC.

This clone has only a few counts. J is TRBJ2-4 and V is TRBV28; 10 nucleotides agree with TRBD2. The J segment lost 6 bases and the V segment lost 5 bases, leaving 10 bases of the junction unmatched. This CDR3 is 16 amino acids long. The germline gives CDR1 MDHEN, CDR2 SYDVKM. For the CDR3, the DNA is TGTGCCAGCAGTACGAGGACTAGCGGAGGAGCAAACATTCAGTACTTC. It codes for CASSTRTSGGANIQYF.

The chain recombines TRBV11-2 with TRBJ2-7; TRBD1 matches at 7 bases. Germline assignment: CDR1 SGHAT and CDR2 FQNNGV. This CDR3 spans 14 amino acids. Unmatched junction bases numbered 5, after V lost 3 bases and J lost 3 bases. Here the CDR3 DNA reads TGTGCCAGCAGCTTGGAACAGGGGATCTACGAGCAGTACTTC. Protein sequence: CASSLEQGIYEQYF.

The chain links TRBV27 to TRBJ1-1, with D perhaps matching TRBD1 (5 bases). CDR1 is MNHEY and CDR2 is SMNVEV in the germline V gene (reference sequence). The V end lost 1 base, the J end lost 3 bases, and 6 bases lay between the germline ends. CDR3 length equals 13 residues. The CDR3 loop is CASSLLGDTEAFF. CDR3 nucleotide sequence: TGTGCCAGCAGTTTATTAGGGGACACTGAAGCTTTCTTT.